This entry concerns a single T cell receptor beta chain. Its antigen is not known. Unstimulated regulatory T cells (CD4+CD25+CD127-), CD4+CD25- non-regulatory cells, CD4 and CD8 cells were FACS-sorted from thawed PBMCs. This entry comes from a study of Tregs in tolerant kidney transplant recipients. The study's findings and limits: Activated donor B cell expansion appeared to reveal the most relevant donor-specific TCRbeta repertoire. In tolerant patients, donor-specific Tregs outgrew total Tregs, suggesting antigen-driven expansion.

The table came from immunoSEQ multiplex PCR; TCRdb's copy has only in-frame clones and leaves some out. The sample has fewer than 80,000 clones; 85% to 90% are singletons. The germline gives CDR1 SGHAT, CDR2 FQNNGV. V shed 11 bases and J shed 0 bases, with 17 bases lying between them. The CDR3 length is 15 residues. The sequencing here drew on CD4+ T cells from blood, taken before the transplant. This sequence joins TRBV11-2 and TRBJ2-1, with D possibly TRBD1 on 6 matching bases. The TCR was taken from a human donor who received a combined kidney and bone marrow transplant. The CDR3 loop reads CASRGTLSSYNEQFF. CDR3 sequence (DNA): TGTGCCTCAAGGGGGACGTTGAGCTCCTACAATGAGCAGTTCTTC.